This T cell receptor beta chain was sequenced during a study of control samples from healthy donors and cancer patients. The method was immunoSEQ multiplex PCR; TCRdb's version includes in-frame clones alone and lacks a portion of them. The profile shows some 130,000 clones, over 75% of them singletons. From germline, CDR1 is SGHVS and CDR2 FQNEAQ. Trimming shortened V by 5 bases and J by 4 bases, and 11 bases separated the two germline ends. The CDR3 covers 13 residues. The chain has TRBV7-8 and TRBJ1-2; D is possibly TRBD1 (5 bases). Sequencing used blood. This TCR derives from a man in his forties or fifties in good health. The CDR3 DNA is TGTGCCAGCAGCCCTACAAGGGGCTATGGCTACACCTTC. Translated, it gives CASSPTRGYGYTF.